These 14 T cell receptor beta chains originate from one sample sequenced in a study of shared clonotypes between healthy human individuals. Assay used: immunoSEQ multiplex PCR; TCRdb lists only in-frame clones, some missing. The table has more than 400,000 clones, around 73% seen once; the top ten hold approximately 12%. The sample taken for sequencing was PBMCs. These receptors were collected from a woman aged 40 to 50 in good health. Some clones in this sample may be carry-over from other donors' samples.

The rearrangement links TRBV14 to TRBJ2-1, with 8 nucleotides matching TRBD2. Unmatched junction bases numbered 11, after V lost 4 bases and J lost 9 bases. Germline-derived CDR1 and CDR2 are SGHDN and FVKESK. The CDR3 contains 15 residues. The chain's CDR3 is CASSLQGTRSLEQFF. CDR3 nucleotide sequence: TGTGCCAGCAGCCTCCAAGGGACTAGGAGCCTTGAGCAGTTCTTC.

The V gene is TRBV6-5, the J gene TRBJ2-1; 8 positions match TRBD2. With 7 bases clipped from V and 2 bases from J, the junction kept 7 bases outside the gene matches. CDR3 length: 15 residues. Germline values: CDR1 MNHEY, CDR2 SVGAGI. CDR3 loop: CASNRAGATYNEQFF. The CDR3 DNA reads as TGTGCCAGCAACCGAGCGGGAGCCACCTACAATGAGCAGTTCTTC.

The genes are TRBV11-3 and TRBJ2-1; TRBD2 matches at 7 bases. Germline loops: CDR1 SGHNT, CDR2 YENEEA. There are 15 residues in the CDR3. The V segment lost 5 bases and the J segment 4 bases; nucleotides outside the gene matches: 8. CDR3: CASSLRLAEYNEQFF. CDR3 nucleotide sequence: TGTGCCAGCAGCCTCCGACTAGCAGAATACAATGAGCAGTTCTTC.

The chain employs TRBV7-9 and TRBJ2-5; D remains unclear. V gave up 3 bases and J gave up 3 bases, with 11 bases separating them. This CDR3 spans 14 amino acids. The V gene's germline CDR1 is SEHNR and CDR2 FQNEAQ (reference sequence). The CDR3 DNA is TGTGCCAGCAGCTTCTCAACCGCCGAAGAGACCCAGTACTTC. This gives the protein CASSFSTAEETQYF.

The CDR3 is CSVPDPGVDPDTQYF. The DNA for the CDR3 is TGCAGCGTTCCGGACCCGGGAGTTGATCCAGATACGCAGTATTTT. The J gene is TRBJ2-3, the V gene TRBV29-1; a weak D match, TRBD2 (6 bases). The ends were cut back, 5 bases at V and 4 bases at J, with 19 bases in the middle. This CDR3 has 15 amino acids. Germline CDR1 reads SQVTM; CDR2 reads ANQGSEA.

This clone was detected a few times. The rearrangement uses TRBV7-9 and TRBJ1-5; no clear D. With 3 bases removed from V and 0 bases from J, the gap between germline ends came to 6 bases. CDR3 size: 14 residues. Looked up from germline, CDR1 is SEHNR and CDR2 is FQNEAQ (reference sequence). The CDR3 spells CASSFSDSNQPQHF. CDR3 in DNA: TGTGCCAGCAGCTTCTCCGATAGCAATCAGCCCCAGCATTTT. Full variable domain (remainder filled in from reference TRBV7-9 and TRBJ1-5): DTGVSQNPRHKITKRGQNVTFRCDPISEHNRLYWYRQTLGQGPEFLTYFQNEAQLEKSRLLSDRFSAERPKGSFSTLEIQRTEQGDSAMYLCASSFSDSNQPQHFGDGTRLSIL.

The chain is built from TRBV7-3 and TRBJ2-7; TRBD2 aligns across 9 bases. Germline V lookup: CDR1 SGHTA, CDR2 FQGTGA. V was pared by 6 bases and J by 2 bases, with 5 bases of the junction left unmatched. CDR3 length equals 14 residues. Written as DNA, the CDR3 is TGTGCCAGCAGTCTTAGCGGGGGAACCTACGAGCAGTACTTC. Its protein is CASSLSGGTYEQYF.

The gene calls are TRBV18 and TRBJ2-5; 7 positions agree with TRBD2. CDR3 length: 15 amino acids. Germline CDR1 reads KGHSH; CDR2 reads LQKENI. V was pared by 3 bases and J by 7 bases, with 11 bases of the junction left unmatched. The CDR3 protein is CASSPPGLVVGTQYF. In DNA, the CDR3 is TGTGCCAGCTCACCCCCTGGACTAGTAGTTGGGACCCAGTACTTC.

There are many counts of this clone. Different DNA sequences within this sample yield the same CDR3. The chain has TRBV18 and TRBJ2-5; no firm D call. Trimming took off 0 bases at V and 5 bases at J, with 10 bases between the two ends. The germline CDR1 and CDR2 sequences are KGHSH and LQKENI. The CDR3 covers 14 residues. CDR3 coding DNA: TGTGCCAGCTCACCACCGTCCGGCCGGGAGACCCAGTACTTC. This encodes CASSPPSGRETQYF.

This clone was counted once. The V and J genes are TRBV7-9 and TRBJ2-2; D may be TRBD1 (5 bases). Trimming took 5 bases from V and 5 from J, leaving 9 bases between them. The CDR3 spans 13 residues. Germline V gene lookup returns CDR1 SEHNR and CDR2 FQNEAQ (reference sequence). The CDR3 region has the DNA TGTGCCAGCAGCAGGGGCGCGACCGGGGAGCTGTTTTTT. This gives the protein CASSRGATGELFF. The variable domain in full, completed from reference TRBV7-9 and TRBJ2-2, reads DTGVSQNPRHKITKRGQNVTFRCDPISEHNRLYWYRQTLGQGPEFLTYFQNEAQLEKSRLLSDRFSAERPKGSFSTLEIQRTEQGDSAMYLCASSRGATGELFFGEGSRLTVL.

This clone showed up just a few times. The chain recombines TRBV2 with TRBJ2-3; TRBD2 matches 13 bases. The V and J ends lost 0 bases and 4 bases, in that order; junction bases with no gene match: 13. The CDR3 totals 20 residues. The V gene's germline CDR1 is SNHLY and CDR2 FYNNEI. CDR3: CASSEALLRTSGRFPDTQYF. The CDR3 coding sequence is TGTGCCAGCAGTGAAGCGCTTCTCCGGACTAGCGGGAGATTCCCAGATACGCAGTATTTT.

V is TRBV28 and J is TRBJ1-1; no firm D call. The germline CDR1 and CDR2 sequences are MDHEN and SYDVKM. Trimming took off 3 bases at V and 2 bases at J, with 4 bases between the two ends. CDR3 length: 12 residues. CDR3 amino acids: CASSFPNTEAFF. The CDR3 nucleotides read TGTGCCAGCAGTTTTCCTAACACTGAAGCTTTCTTT.

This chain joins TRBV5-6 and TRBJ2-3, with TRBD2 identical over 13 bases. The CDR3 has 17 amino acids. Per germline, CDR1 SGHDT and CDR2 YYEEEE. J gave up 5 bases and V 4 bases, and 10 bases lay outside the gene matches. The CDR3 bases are TGTGCCAGCAGCAAGACTAGCGGGAGGCACCTGGGAGATACGCAGTATTTT. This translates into CASSKTSGRHLGDTQYF.

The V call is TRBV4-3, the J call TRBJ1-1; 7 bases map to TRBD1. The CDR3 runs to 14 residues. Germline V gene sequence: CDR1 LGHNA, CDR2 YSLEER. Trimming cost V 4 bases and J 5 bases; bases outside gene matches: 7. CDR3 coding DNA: TGCGCCAGCAGCCCTCGACAGGGTGGGACTGAAGCTTTCTTT. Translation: CASSPRQGGTEAFF.